The 32 T cell receptor beta chains listed next were all sequenced from one sample in a study of cytomegalovirus exposure and HLA in healthy donors. PCR involved 60 Vbeta and 13 Jbeta primers. The repertoire was sequenced with immunoSEQ multiplex PCR; TCRdb's copy has only in-frame clones and lacks some. The data show approximately 150,000 clones, around 72% seen once. The sample consisted of PBMCs. The receptors were sampled from a man in his fifties or sixties in good health and CMV-seronegative.

J is TRBJ2-3 and V is TRBV5-4; a possible D gene is TRBD2 (5 bases). The ends were cut back, 1 base at V and 1 base at J, with 10 bases in the middle. The CDR3 has 15 amino acids. Germline V gene lookup returns CDR1 SGHNT and CDR2 YYREEE (reference sequence). CDR3 nucleotide sequence: TGTGCCAGCAGCTTGACTAGAACAGGCACAGATACGCAGTATTTT. Encoded protein: CASSLTRTGTDTQYF.

CDR3 sequence reads: CASTSGPTDTQYF. CDR3 nucleotides: TGTGCCAGCACCTCAGGCCCCACAGATACGCAGTATTTT. This sequence joins TRBV28 and TRBJ2-3, with unresolved D. V was trimmed by 7 bases and J by 2 bases, leaving 10 bases between them. This CDR3 comprises 13 residues. Germline V CDR1 and CDR2: MDHEN, SYDVKM.

The chain links TRBV7-9 to TRBJ1-1; D is perhaps TRBD1 (5 bases). V was pared by 5 bases and J by 9 bases, with 16 bases between. The CDR3 spans 13 residues. The germline CDR1 and CDR2 sequences are SEHNR and FQNEAQ (reference sequence). In DNA, the CDR3 is TGTGCCAGCAGCCGACCCGGAACAGGTCAAGCTTTCTTT. Residues: CASSRPGTGQAFF.

The table lists this clone with a count of one. The V gene is TRBV6-1, the J gene TRBJ2-3; the match to TRBD2 covers 9 bases. CDR1 MNHNS and CDR2 SASEGT come from the germline V gene. This CDR3 is built from 14 residues. V lost 6 bases to trimming and J lost 6 bases; unmatched junction nucleotides: 7. CDR3 region: CASSPGGGEDTQYF. In DNA form, the CDR3 reads TGTGCCAGCAGCCCTGGCGGGGGGGAGGATACGCAGTATTTT.

This clone appeared a few times. The rearrangement links TRBV29-1 to TRBJ2-2, with 9 bases matching TRBD1. CDR1 is SQVTM, CDR2 ANQGSEA, per germline. This CDR3 spans 13 amino acids. CDR3 sequence reads: CSGQGTNTGELFF. For the CDR3, the DNA is TGCTCTGGACAGGGGACGAACACCGGGGAGCTGTTTTTT.

In the case of this clone: The identical CDR3 is also encoded by other nucleotide sequences in the sample. The chain is built from TRBV5-4 and TRBJ2-3; weak D call: TRBD2 (6 bases). Germline V CDR1 and CDR2: SGHNT, YYREEE (reference sequence). The CDR3 extends over 13 amino acids. Between the trimmed V and J ends, which lost 1 base and 4 bases, there was a span of 7 bases. Here the CDR3 reads CASSLTGADTQYF. The CDR3 DNA reads TGTGCCAGCAGCTTGACGGGAGCAGATACGCAGTATTTT. The entire variable domain, with the rest obtained from reference TRBV5-4 and TRBJ2-3, is as follows: ETGVTQSPTHLIKTRGQQVTLRCSSQSGHNTVSWYQQALGQGPQFIFQYYREEENGRGNFPPRFSGLQFPNYSSELNVNALELDDSALYLCASSLTGADTQYFGPGTRLTVL.

V usage is TRBV5-1 and J usage is TRBJ1-1; D unclear. V was pared by 0 bases and J by 0 bases, with 9 bases between. This CDR3 spans 15 amino acids. Germline V gives CDR1 SGHRS, CDR2 YFSETQ. CDR3 nucleotides: TGCGCCAGCAGCTTGGCCGGTGATATGAACACTGAAGCTTTCTTT. Translation gives CASSLAGDMNTEAFF. Together with reference TRBV5-1 and TRBJ1-1, the CDR3 gives the full variable domain: KAGVTQTPRYLIKTRGQQVTLSCSPISGHRSVSWYQQTPGQGLQFLFEYFSETQRNKGNFPGRFSGRQFSNSRSEMNVSTLELGDSALYLCASSLAGDMNTEAFFGQGTRLTVV.

The CDR3 reads CASRNSPRREKLFF. DNA for the CDR3: TGCGCCAGCAGAAACAGCCCCCGGCGTGAAAAACTGTTTTTT. The gene calls are TRBV10-2 and TRBJ1-4; D unclear. CDR1 and CDR2 (germline): WSHSY, SAAADI. The CDR3 extends over 14 amino acids. Trimming stripped 6 bases from V and 7 bases from J, with 15 bases between.

The V call is TRBV7-8, the J call TRBJ2-2; a weak D match, TRBD1 (6 bases). The CDR3 is 14 residues long. Per the germline V gene, CDR1 is SGHVS and CDR2 is FQNEAQ. Trimming took off 3 bases at V and 1 base at J, with 6 bases between the two ends. The CDR3 DNA follows: TGTGCCAGCAGCTTGGACAGGAACACCGGGGAGCTGTTTTTT. Translated: CASSLDRNTGELFF.

This chain connects TRBV29-1 to TRBJ2-5; D possibly corresponds to TRBD1 (6 bases). Germline CDR1 reads SQVTM; CDR2 reads ANQGSEA. This CDR3 comprises 17 residues. Trimming took 0 bases from V and 0 from J, leaving 17 bases between them. CDR3: CSVEDQGQGLYQETQYF. For the CDR3, the DNA is TGCAGCGTTGAAGATCAGGGTCAGGGGCTGTACCAAGAGACCCAGTACTTC.

This sequence joins TRBV7-2 and TRBJ1-1; D gene unclear. The CDR3 is 12 amino acids. CDR1 and CDR2 (germline): SGHTA, FQGNSA. V lost 6 bases and J 8 bases, leaving 13 bases between the germline ends. The CDR3 region is CASRYSGGEAFF. The CDR3 DNA reads TGTGCCAGCAGATATAGTGGAGGGGAAGCTTTCTTT.

The gene calls are TRBV7-9 and TRBJ1-1, with D maybe TRBD1 (6 bases). The V end was cut by 5 bases, the J end by 7 bases, with 14 bases between. Per germline, CDR1 SEHNR and CDR2 FQNEAQ (reference sequence). The CDR3 covers 13 residues. The DNA of the CDR3 is TGTGCCAGCAGCCCGAGGGGGAGAGGTGAAGCTTTCTTT. This codes for CASSPRGRGEAFF.

This chain joins TRBV19 and TRBJ1-1; 9 bases align to TRBD1. CDR3 length: 17 residues. Germline lookup yields CDR1 LNHDA and CDR2 SQIVND (reference sequence). V trimming: 3 bases; J trimming: 0 bases; junction bases outside the gene matches: 8. The CDR3 reads CASSIEQGAYMNTEAFF. CDR3 bases: TGTGCCAGTAGTATTGAACAGGGGGCGTATATGAACACTGAAGCTTTCTTT. The full variable domain, rest sourced from reference TRBV19 and TRBJ1-1, is DGGITQSPKYLFRKEGQNVTLSCEQNLNHDAMYWYRQDPGQGLRLIYYSQIVNDFQKGDIAEGYSVSREKKESFPLTVTSAQKNPTAFYLCASSIEQGAYMNTEAFFGQGTRLTVV.

CDR3 DNA: TGTGCCAGTGGTCCGGGACAGGGGGTCTCCTACGAGCAGTACTTC. It yields the protein CASGPGQGVSYEQYF. The chain combines TRBV19 with TRBJ2-7, with TRBD1 matching 11 bases. V shed 8 bases, J shed 0 bases, and the junction held 6 bases outside the gene matches. The V gene's germline CDR1 is LNHDA and CDR2 SQIVND (reference sequence). The CDR3 length is 15 residues.

The chain is built from TRBV9 and TRBJ1-1; no firm D call. CDR3 size: 13 residues. V was clipped by 8 bases and J by 0 bases, with 11 bases between them. Germline-derived CDR1 and CDR2 are SGDLS and YYNGEE. DNA for the CDR3: TGTGCCAGTCGGGGAAATCTGAACACTGAAGCTTTCTTT. Protein product: CASRGNLNTEAFF.

The J gene is TRBJ2-3, the V gene TRBV6-5; 9 bases agree with TRBD2. After removal of 6 bases from V and 6 bases from J, the junction contained 7 bases not matched to a gene. Germline-derived CDR1 and CDR2 are MNHEY and SVGAGI. There are 14 residues in the CDR3. The CDR3 bases are TGTGCCAGCAGCCCTGGCGGGGGGGAGGATACGCAGTATTTT. Its translation: CASSPGGGEDTQYF.

V and J are TRBV7-2 and TRBJ2-4; D unresolved. V was trimmed by 5 bases and J by 0 bases, leaving 8 bases between them. The CDR3 has 14 residues. Germline V CDR1 and CDR2: SGHTA, FQGNSA. The DNA of the CDR3 is TGTGCCAGCAGCCCCTCCTTAGCCAAAAACATTCAGTACTTC. Translation gives CASSPSLAKNIQYF. Variable domain in full (rest from reference TRBV7-2 and TRBJ2-4): GAGVSQSPSNKVTEKGKDVELRCDPISGHTALYWYRQSLGQGLEFLIYFQGNSAPDKSGLPSDRFSAERTGGSVSTLTIQRTQQEDSAVYLCASSPSLAKNIQYFGAGTRLSVL.

The genes are TRBV6-4 and TRBJ2-1; the D gene is possibly TRBD1 (6 bases). Per germline, CDR1 MRHNA and CDR2 SNTAGT. Trimming took off 3 bases at V and 0 bases at J, with 12 bases between the two ends. This CDR3 contains 16 residues. CDR3 nucleotides: TGTGCCAGCAGTGATCGGACAGCCCGCTCCTACAATGAGCAGTTCTTC. This sequence encodes CASSDRTARSYNEQFF.

V usage is TRBV28 and J usage is TRBJ1-1; 7 bases agree with TRBD1. The junction had 7 bases not matched to a gene; V was cut back by 4 bases and J by 2 bases. CDR1 MDHEN and CDR2 SYDVKM come from the germline V gene. This CDR3 is 15 amino acids long. This CDR3 reads CASSSPGTVNTEAFF. In DNA form, the CDR3 reads TGTGCCAGCAGTTCCCCCGGGACAGTAAACACTGAAGCTTTCTTT.

This clone has just a few counts. This CDR3 reads CASSLSGQGSTPLHF. CDR3 in DNA: TGTGCCAGCAGCTTATCGGGGCAGGGGTCGACACCCCTCCACTTT. The chain joins TRBV7-2 to TRBJ1-6; D is possibly TRBD1 (6 bases). V lost 2 bases and J lost 11, with 16 bases in between. Germline assignment: CDR1 SGHTA and CDR2 FQGNSA. CDR3 size: 15 residues.

This clone was detected a few times. This sequence joins TRBV19 and TRBJ2-3; 7 bases match TRBD1. CDR1 and CDR2 from the germline V gene are LNHDA and SQIVND (reference sequence). The CDR3 length is 14 residues. V shed 4 bases and J 6 bases; nucleotides not matched to a gene: 7. CDR3 nucleotides: TGTGCCAGTAGTACCCGACAGGGACCCGATACGCAGTATTTT. Protein product: CASSTRQGPDTQYF. The entire variable domain, with the rest obtained from reference TRBV19 and TRBJ2-3, is as follows: DGGITQSPKYLFRKEGQNVTLSCEQNLNHDAMYWYRQDPGQGLRLIYYSQIVNDFQKGDIAEGYSVSREKKESFPLTVTSAQKNPTAFYLCASSTRQGPDTQYFGPGTRLTVL.

The chain recombines TRBV6-1 with TRBJ2-5; 8 bases are shared with TRBD1. The V segment lost 2 bases and the J segment 1 base; nucleotides outside the gene matches: 0. The CDR3 extends over 14 amino acids. CDR1 is MNHNS and CDR2 is SASEGT in the germline V gene. This chain's CDR3 is CASSETGGQETQYF. DNA for the CDR3: TGTGCCAGCAGTGAAACAGGGGGCCAAGAGACCCAGTACTTC.

DNA of the CDR3: TGTGCCAGCAGTAGGGACAATAACTATGGCTACACCTTC. Protein product: CASSRDNNYGYTF. The chain recombines TRBV28 with TRBJ1-2; a weak D match, TRBD1 (6 bases). Germline CDR1 MDHEN, CDR2 SYDVKM. V lost 5 bases to trimming and J lost 1 base, with 8 bases between them. There are 13 residues in the CDR3.

The chain combines TRBV2 with TRBJ2-7; a weak D match, TRBD2 (5 bases). Per germline, CDR1 SNHLY and CDR2 FYNNEI. CDR3 length: 14 amino acids. Trimming took off 1 base at V and 2 bases at J, with 9 bases between the two ends. This CDR3 is CASSEVPTTYEQYF. The DNA for the CDR3 is TGTGCCAGCAGTGAAGTTCCGACTACCTACGAGCAGTACTTC.

V gene TRBV19 combines with J gene TRBJ2-7, with a tentative D call TRBD1 (7 bases). V lost 2 bases to trimming and J lost 3 bases, with 8 bases between them. Per the germline V gene, CDR1 is LNHDA and CDR2 is SQIVND (reference sequence). The CDR3 sequence is 13 residues long. The CDR3 DNA reads TGTGCCAGTAGTATACAGGGGGGCTACGAGCAGTACTTC. This codes for CASSIQGGYEQYF.

The J gene is TRBJ1-1, the V gene TRBV28, with D possibly matching TRBD1 (5 bases). V was trimmed by 4 bases and J by 1 base, leaving 13 bases between them. This CDR3 spans 15 amino acids. Germline CDR1 reads MDHEN; CDR2 reads SYDVKM. CDR3 sequence: CASSSIWGENTEAFF. The CDR3 nucleotides are TGTGCCAGCAGTTCCATCTGGGGGGAGAACACTGAAGCTTTCTTT.

This chain uses TRBV7-2 with TRBJ2-7, with a possible D match to TRBD2 (6 bases). Trimming pared 4 bases from V and 6 bases from J, leaving 13 bases between. The CDR3 sequence is 13 residues long. Germline CDR1 SGHTA, CDR2 FQGNSA. CDR3: CASSSRRGLEQYF. The CDR3 bases are TGTGCCAGCAGCTCCCGTAGGGGACTCGAGCAGTACTTC.

This sequence joins TRBV5-6 and TRBJ2-5; TRBD2 agrees at 13 bases. V was pared by 4 bases and J by 2 bases, with 11 bases of the junction left unmatched. The CDR3 sequence is 18 residues long. Germline-derived CDR1 and CDR2 are SGHDT and YYEEEE. The CDR3 region is CASSDPTSGGPRQETQYF. The CDR3 DNA follows: TGTGCCAGCAGCGACCCGACTAGCGGGGGGCCCAGGCAAGAGACCCAGTACTTC.

V gene TRBV5-1 combines with J gene TRBJ2-3, with 8 bases lining up with TRBD2. The trim removed 4 bases at V and 4 bases at J, leaving 8 bases unmatched. The CDR3 is 15 residues long. Germline V lookup: CDR1 SGHRS, CDR2 YFSETQ. Written as DNA, the CDR3 is TGCGCCAGCAGCCTCCGGGGGGGCCGGGCAGATACGCAGTATTTT. Protein sequence: CASSLRGGRADTQYF.

The V gene is TRBV6-5, the J gene TRBJ2-3; TRBD1 matches 11 bases. J lost 11 bases, V lost 2 bases, and 6 bases had no gene match. Germline lookup yields CDR1 MNHEY and CDR2 SVGAGI. The CDR3 is 14 amino acids. Written as DNA, the CDR3 is TGTGCCAGCAGTTACGACGGACAGGGGGCCATGCAGTATTTT. It yields the protein CASSYDGQGAMQYF.

V is TRBV11-1 and J is TRBJ2-1; TRBD2 matches 12 bases. V dropped 5 bases and J dropped 4; count of bases not matched to a gene: 9. The CDR3 extends over 17 amino acids. The germline gives CDR1 SGHAT, CDR2 FQDESV (reference sequence). In DNA, the CDR3 is TGTGCCAGCAGCCCGCAGGTCGGACTAGCGGGGTACAATGAGCAGTTCTTC. Translating gives CASSPQVGLAGYNEQFF.

The CDR3 region has the DNA TGCGCCAGCAGCTTAGGGACACAATCGAAAGAGACCCAGTACTTC. Translation gives CASSLGTQSKETQYF. The chain recombines TRBV5-1 with TRBJ2-5, with D tentatively TRBD1 (6 bases). V was trimmed by 2 bases and J by 3 bases, leaving 14 bases between them. Germline CDR1 and CDR2: SGHRS and YFSETQ. CDR3 length equals 15 residues.